This T cell receptor (beta chain) was retrieved from a study of early T cells in non-severe SARS-CoV-2 infection listed by TCRdb under 2021. Concerning the study at large: Bulk RNA from unsorted whole blood was used for TCR sequencing, so alpha and beta chains could not be paired.

Notes on this clonotype: The clone's antigen remains unknown. No base quality information exists; no much larger clone differs at one position.

Sequences SGDLS (CDR1) and YYNGEE (CDR2) are obtained from the germline V gene. A distance of 14 bases separates the germline ends of V and J, which lose 3 bases and 0 bases respectively. Inclusive of the bounding cysteine and phenylalanine, the CDR3 is 16 residues long. The only DNA kept is the CDR3, 48 bases in frame from the first base. General study outcomes and caveats: VDJdb matching was skewed toward anti-spike CD8 responses, so virus-specific expansions were likely underestimated and private and CD4 specificities were missed.

A case-control design nested within a healthcare worker cohort in London, UK, was used, with weekly nasopharyngeal swab PCR tests and blood sampling performed. Between 23 and 31 March 2020, the week of the UK lockdown, healthcare workers were enrolled and then followed up weekly for as long as 16 weeks. The receptor library was made with 5' RACE. Sequencing used a NextSeq 500. In the TCR library protocol, unique molecular identifiers were attached to individual cDNA molecules to correct for PCR bias and sequencing error. Both TCR alpha and beta chains were sequenced, and tight co-correlation was observed between alpha and beta sequence abundances in each sample. As for the authors' bioinformatics: Decombinator V4 was used to annotate the V gene, J gene and CDR3 of the TCR sequences. Expanded TCRs were defined as changing significantly between any two time points under a Poisson model with p below 0.0001. TCR abundances were normalised to the total number of TCRs sequenced per sample and were expressed as counts per million. TRAV1-2 paired with TRAJ12, TRAJ20 or TRAJ33 defined MAIT TCRs, while TRAV10 paired with TRAJ18 defined iNKT TCRs. VDJdb, accessed 1 November 2021, was searched for CMV, EBV and SARS-CoV-2 annotated TCRs, with TCRs annotated for multiple antigens excluded. Clones were called with MiXCR by TCRdb after fastp trimmed the public reads at Q25, and only in-frame beta chains were retained. Every CDR3 protein is listed once, alongside the most common genes and DNA of its rows. The V and J calls and clone size come from TCRdb's table, not from the authors' own analysis. The table for this sample lists about 76,000 distinct CDR3 sequences; about 10% of them were counted only once. The ten biggest clones cover about 4.5% of the sample.

The clonotype comes from an adult who was a healthcare worker with PCR-confirmed SARS-CoV-2 infection or an uninfected control (not recorded which). The chain links TRBV9 with TRBJ2-3, with the D gene uncertain. Input material: whole blood. The CDR3: CASSGDGSTSTDTQYF. Read as DNA, the sequence is TGTGCCAGCAGCGGAGATGGCAGTACTAGCACAGATACGCAGTATTTT.